This T cell receptor beta chain was found in a study of Graves' ophthalmopathy and Graves' hyperthyroidism. RNA transcripts were the template, and TCR beta CDR3 regions were amplified from them. Second-round multiplex PCR came after first-round RT-PCR with HTBI primers. Each CDR3 protein gets one entry after TCRdb re-called the multiplex PCR reads with MiXCR. The repertoire includes nearly 400,000 distinct CDR3 sequences, roughly 18% of them detected once, and about 1.6% sits in the top ten. Remarks on this clonotype: The antigen is unknown.

The study enrolled ophthalmopathy donors with moderate-to-severe activity, CAS ≥3, NOSPECS ≥4 and duration under 3 months. Study-level points and caveats: A 13-signature model separated ophthalmopathy from stable hyperthyroidism, roughly 86% sensitivity, about 81% specificity. The majority of expanded thyroid clonotypes above 0.001 frequency also occurred in blood.

CDR3 size: 16 residues. The germline CDR1 and CDR2 sequences are LGHDT and YNNKEL (reference sequence). V lost 3 bases and J 4 bases, leaving 19 bases between the germline ends. Sequenced: peripheral blood. The receptor was isolated from a woman younger than 30 with Graves' ophthalmopathy. This chain uses TRBV3-1 with TRBJ2-7; D may be TRBD1 (7 bases). This CDR3 is CASSQSDREATYEQYF. Written as DNA, the CDR3 is TGTGCCAGCAGCCAGTCCGACAGGGAGGCTACTTACGAGCAGTACTTC.